One and the same sample provided the 20 T cell receptor beta chains below, sequenced in a study of shared clonotypes between healthy human individuals (dated by TCRdb to 2020 to 2022). The library was produced with the immunoSEQ multiplex PCR assay. Held by TCRdb, this immuneACCESS table contains in-frame sequences only and omits some clones. Under half of the omission traces to an unresolved V gene where checked; the cause of the rest is unknown. This sample has about 1.4 million clones in its table, and roughly 97% of those were observed once. Roughly 1.2% of the sample belongs to the ten largest clones. The sample consisted of naive CD4+ T cells sorted from blood. This specimen's cell subset or site label, interpreted: CD45RA+ positively selected. Receptors originate from a man younger than 40 in good health.

This chain connects TRBV5-1 to TRBJ2-3; 8 nucleotides match TRBD2. The V segment lost 4 bases and the J segment 2 bases; nucleotides outside the gene matches: 3. CDR1 is SGHRS and CDR2 is YFSETQ in the germline V gene. CDR3 length: 14 residues. This CDR3 reads CASSPGGTTDTQYF. The CDR3 coding sequence is TGCGCCAGCAGCCCGGGAGGGACCACAGATACGCAGTATTTT.

The genes are TRBV5-4 and TRBJ2-5; 9 nucleotides line up with TRBD1. The ends lost 2 bases at V and 3 bases at J; junction bases unmatched: 5. CDR1 and CDR2 from the germline V gene are SGHNT and YYREEE (reference sequence). CDR3 length equals 15 residues. This CDR3 reads CASSFRDRVKETQYF. The CDR3, as DNA: TGTGCCAGCAGCTTCCGGGACAGGGTTAAAGAGACCCAGTACTTC.

The V call is TRBV5-4, the J call TRBJ2-7; D unclear. V was pared by 2 bases and J by 2 bases, with 11 bases between. In germline, CDR1 is SGHNT, CDR2 YYREEE (reference sequence). The CDR3 totals 14 residues. The CDR3 coding sequence is TGTGCCAGCAGCTTAAGACGGCTTCCCTACGAGCAGTACTTC. It is translated as CASSLRRLPYEQYF.

The chain is built from TRBV5-1 and TRBJ2-7; D perhaps matches TRBD1 (7 bases). From germline, CDR1 is SGHRS and CDR2 YFSETQ. This CDR3 contains 14 residues. V was trimmed by 3 bases and J by 6 bases, leaving 16 bases between them. The CDR3 region is CASSWDSHGGEQYF. CDR3 bases: TGCGCCAGCAGCTGGGACAGCCACGGGGGCGAGCAGTACTTC.

The chain joins TRBV18 to TRBJ1-4, with 9 bases aligning to TRBD1. CDR3 length: 16 residues. Trimming removed 3 bases from V and 4 bases from J; junction bases left unmatched: 6. The germline V gene has CDR1 KGHSH and CDR2 LQKENI. The CDR3 here is CASSPSGTGINEKLFF. For the CDR3, the DNA is TGTGCCAGCTCACCTTCCGGGACAGGGATTAATGAAAAACTGTTTTTT.

J is TRBJ2-1 and V is TRBV9; D unresolved. V was clipped by 0 bases and J by 5 bases, with 12 bases between them. The CDR3 has 15 amino acids. Germline lookup yields CDR1 SGDLS and CDR2 YYNGEE. Here the CDR3 DNA reads TGTGCCAGCAGCGTAGCTACGGACCTGAACAATGAGCAGTTCTTC. Amino acid sequence: CASSVATDLNNEQFF.

The chain has TRBV6-6 and TRBJ2-2, with D possibly matching TRBD1 (6 bases). From germline, CDR1 is MNHNY and CDR2 SVGAGI (reference sequence). Trimming shortened V by 8 bases and J by 1 base, and 11 bases separated the two germline ends. The CDR3 has 14 residues. The CDR3 DNA reads as TGTGCCAGCCGAAGACAGGAGAACACCGGGGAGCTGTTTTTT. This translates into CASRRQENTGELFF.

The rearrangement joins TRBV6-1 to TRBJ2-7; D unclear. With 7 bases removed from V and 4 bases from J, the gap between germline ends came to 14 bases. CDR1 and CDR2 (germline): MNHNS, SASEGT. The CDR3 sequence is 13 residues long. This CDR3 reads CASTTKLEYEQYF. The CDR3 DNA follows: TGTGCCAGCACCACAAAGCTAGAATACGAGCAGTACTTC.

The chain links TRBV2 to TRBJ2-5; TRBD1 aligns across 9 bases. Germline V gene lookup returns CDR1 SNHLY and CDR2 FYNNEI. V trimming: 8 bases; J trimming: 7 bases; junction bases outside the gene matches: 8. CDR3 length equals 13 residues. The CDR3 protein is CASEDRGMGTQYF. CDR3 coding DNA: TGTGCCAGCGAGGACAGGGGTATGGGGACCCAGTACTTC.

This chain joins TRBV5-6 and TRBJ2-3, with D possibly being TRBD1 (6 bases). The CDR3 is 13 residues long. Trimming pared 3 bases from V and 7 bases from J, leaving 12 bases between. From germline, CDR1 is SGHDT and CDR2 YYEEEE. CDR3 residues: CASSSTGRNTQYF. For the CDR3, the DNA is TGTGCCAGCAGCTCCACAGGGAGAAATACGCAGTATTTT.

The table lists this clone with a count of one. J is TRBJ1-2 and V is TRBV13; D unclear. Trimming took off 4 bases at V and 4 bases at J, with 16 bases between the two ends. Germline V CDR1 and CDR2: PRHDT, FYEKMQ (reference sequence). This CDR3 region has 15 residues. The CDR3 loop reads CASSSDPTLLYGYTF. The DNA for the CDR3 is TGTGCCAGCAGCTCCGATCCTACTCTCCTCTATGGCTACACCTTC. Full variable domain (rest looked up from reference TRBV13 and TRBJ1-2): AAGVIQSPRHLIKEKRETATLKCYPIPRHDTVYWYQQGPGQDPQFLISFYEKMQSDKGSIPDRFSAQQFSDYHSELNMSSLELGDSALYFCASSSDPTLLYGYTFGSGTRLTVV.

The chain carries TRBV7-8 and TRBJ1-5; D perhaps matches TRBD1 (5 bases). The CDR3 length is 15 residues. V was pared by 5 bases and J by 7 bases, with 18 bases between. CDR1 SGHVS and CDR2 FQNEAQ come from the germline V gene. Here the CDR3 reads CASSPSEGLYQPQHF. In DNA, the CDR3 is TGTGCCAGCAGCCCATCGGAGGGGTTGTACCAGCCCCAGCATTTT.

The chain couples TRBV27 to TRBJ2-2; TRBD1 might be the D (7 bases). Germline V CDR1 and CDR2: MNHEY, SMNVEV (reference sequence). V was clipped by 3 bases and J by 8 bases, with 16 bases between them. CDR3 length equals 15 residues. CDR3 in amino acids: CASSLWRGLGGELFF. The CDR3 DNA is TGTGCCAGCAGTTTGTGGAGGGGGCTGGGTGGGGAGCTGTTTTTT.

V gene TRBV4-3 combines with J gene TRBJ2-3; 7 nucleotides match TRBD1. CDR1 and CDR2 (germline): LGHNA, YSLEER. CDR3 length: 16 amino acids. The V segment lost 3 bases and the J segment 0 bases; nucleotides outside the gene matches: 6. CDR3 in amino acids: CASSQRGQSSTDTQYF. CDR3 DNA: TGCGCCAGCAGCCAGAGGGGACAGAGTAGCACAGATACGCAGTATTTT.

V usage is TRBV28 and J usage is TRBJ2-2; 8 nucleotides line up with TRBD2. Germline CDR1 reads MDHEN; CDR2 reads SYDVKM. V lost 3 bases, J lost 7 bases, and 10 bases stayed unmatched. The CDR3 runs 16 residues. CDR3 region: CASSLGSGRRGGELFF. In nucleotides, the CDR3 is TGTGCCAGCAGTTTGGGCAGCGGGAGACGGGGCGGGGAGCTGTTTTTT.

The chain has TRBV19 and TRBJ2-5; tentatively, D is TRBD1 or TRBD2 (5 bases each). The CDR3 length is 15 residues. Between the trimmed V and J ends, which lost 3 bases and 6 bases, there was a span of 17 bases. The germline V gene encodes CDR1 LNHDA and CDR2 SQIVND (reference sequence). The CDR3 reads CASSIGPGLGKTQYF. The CDR3 coding sequence is TGTGCCAGTAGTATTGGGCCAGGGCTCGGGAAGACCCAGTACTTC. The full variable domain, with the rest looked up from reference TRBV19 and TRBJ2-5, is DGGITQSPKYLFRKEGQNVTLSCEQNLNHDAMYWYRQDPGQGLRLIYYSQIVNDFQKGDIAEGYSVSREKKESFPLTVTSAQKNPTAFYLCASSIGPGLGKTQYFGPGTRLLVL.

The V and J genes are TRBV7-2 and TRBJ2-5; D gene ambiguous. Trimming cost V 1 base and J 10 bases, with 10 bases left between them. The germline gives CDR1 SGHTA, CDR2 FQGNSA. The CDR3 consists of 12 residues. The CDR3 reads CASSLGYLSQYF. CDR3 nucleotide sequence: TGTGCCAGCAGCTTAGGCTATCTGAGCCAGTACTTC.

This clone was recorded once. V gene TRBV27 combines with J gene TRBJ2-5, with 12 bases aligning to TRBD2. V shed 4 bases and J 5 bases; nucleotides not matched to a gene: 8. Germline V lookup: CDR1 MNHEY, CDR2 SMNVEV (reference sequence). CDR3 length: 16 amino acids. The CDR3 nucleotides are TGTGCCAGCAGTTCGACTAGCGGGAGCCGGGGGGAGACCCAGTACTTC. It yields the protein CASSSTSGSRGETQYF.

The rearrangement uses TRBV18 and TRBJ1-1, with D hard to call. Per germline, CDR1 KGHSH and CDR2 LQKENI. V lost 0 bases, J lost 3 bases, and 11 bases lay in between. CDR3 size: 15 residues. Written as DNA, the CDR3 is TGTGCCAGCTCACCACCGGGGTATGGGGACACTGAAGCTTTCTTT. Amino acid sequence: CASSPPGYGDTEAFF. The full variable domain, rest sourced from reference TRBV18 and TRBJ1-1, is NAGVMQNPRHLVRRRGQEARLRCSPMKGHSHVYWYRQLPEEGLKFMVYLQKENIIDESGMPKERFSAEFPKEGPSILRIQQVVRGDSAAYFCASSPPGYGDTEAFFGQGTRLTVV.

The chain recombines TRBV18 with TRBJ2-5; 7 nucleotides align to TRBD1. Trimming cost V 5 bases and J 3 bases; bases outside gene matches: 6. Germline V CDR1 and CDR2: KGHSH, LQKENI. This CDR3 has 14 residues. The DNA of the CDR3 is TGTGCCAGCTCAAGAGACAGGGTGGAAGAGACCCAGTACTTC. This codes for CASSRDRVEETQYF.